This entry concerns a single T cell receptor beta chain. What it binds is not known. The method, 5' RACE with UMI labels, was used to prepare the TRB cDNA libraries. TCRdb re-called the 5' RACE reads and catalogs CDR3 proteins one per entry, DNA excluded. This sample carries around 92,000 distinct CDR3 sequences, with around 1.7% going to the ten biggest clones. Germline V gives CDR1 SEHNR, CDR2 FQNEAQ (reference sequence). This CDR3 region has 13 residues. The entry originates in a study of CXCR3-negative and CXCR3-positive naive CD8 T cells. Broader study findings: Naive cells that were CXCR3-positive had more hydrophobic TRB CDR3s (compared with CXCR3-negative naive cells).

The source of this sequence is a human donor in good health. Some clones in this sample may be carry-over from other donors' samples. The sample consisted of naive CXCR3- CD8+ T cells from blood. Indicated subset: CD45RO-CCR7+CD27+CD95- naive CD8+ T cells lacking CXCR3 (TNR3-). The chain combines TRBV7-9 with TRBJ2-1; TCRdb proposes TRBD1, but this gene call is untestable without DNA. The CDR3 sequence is CASSGTAYNEQFF.